This record covers a single T cell receptor beta chain. The entry originates in a study of T cell changes during pregnancy in multiple sclerosis. This table comes from immunoSEQ multiplex PCR, and its TCRdb copy is limited to in-frame clones, with some not included. Among 40,000 to 45,000 clones listed, roughly nine tenths were seen once. Trimming removed 1 base at V and 4 bases at J, with 10 bases between. Germline loops: CDR1 MGHRA, CDR2 YSYEKL. The CDR3 runs to 14 residues. The sequence derives from a female donor with multiple sclerosis, enrolled in a pregnancy study. The J gene is TRBJ2-5, the V gene TRBV4-1; D ambiguous. Specimen: CD4+ T cells from peripheral blood mononuclear cells, collected before pregnancy. The CDR3 region is CASSQVTASETQYF. The CDR3 region has the DNA TGCGCCAGCAGCCAAGTCACAGCCTCAGAGACCCAGTACTTC.